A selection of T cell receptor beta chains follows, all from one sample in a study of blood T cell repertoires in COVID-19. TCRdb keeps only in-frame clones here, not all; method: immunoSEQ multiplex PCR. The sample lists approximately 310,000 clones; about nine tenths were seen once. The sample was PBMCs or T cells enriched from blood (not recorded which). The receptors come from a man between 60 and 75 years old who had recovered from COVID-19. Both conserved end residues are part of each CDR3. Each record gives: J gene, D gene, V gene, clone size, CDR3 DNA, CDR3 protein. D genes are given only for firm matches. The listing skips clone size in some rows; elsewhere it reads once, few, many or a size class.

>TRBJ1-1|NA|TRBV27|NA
TGTGCCAGCACCCAGGGGATGAACACTGAAGCTTTCTTT
CASTQGMNTEAFF
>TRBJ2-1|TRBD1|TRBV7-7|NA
TGTGCTAGCAGCCCCGACAGGGGCTCCTACAATGAGCAGTTCTTC
CASSPDRGSYNEQFF
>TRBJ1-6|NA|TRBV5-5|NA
TGTGCCAGCAGCTTGGGAGACAGCTCCTATAATTCACCCCTCCACTTT
CASSLGDSSYNSPLHF
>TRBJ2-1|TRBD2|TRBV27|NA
TGTGCCAGCAGTTCTCCGGGACTAAGGCACTATGAGCAGTTCTTC
CASSSPGLRHYEQFF
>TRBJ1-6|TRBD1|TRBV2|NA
TGTGCCAGCAGTCAATCGACAGGGAGGTATAATTCACCCCTCCACTTT
CASSQSTGRYNSPLHF
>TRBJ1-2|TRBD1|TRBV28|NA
TGTGCCAGCAGTTTCTCTGACAGGGTCGGCTATGGCTACACCTTC
CASSFSDRVGYGYTF
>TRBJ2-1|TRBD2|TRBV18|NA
TGTGCCAGCTCACCTGAGTCTAGCGGGACCCAGCGGTTCTTC
CASSPESSGTQRFF
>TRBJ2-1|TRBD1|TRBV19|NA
TGTGCCATCAGAGGGCAGGGGGCGCGGGATGAGCAGTTCTTC
CAIRGQGARDEQFF
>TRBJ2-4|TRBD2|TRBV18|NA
TGTGCCAGCTCACCACTATCGGCGACTAGCGGGAGGCCCAAAAACATTCAGTACTTC
CASSPLSATSGRPKNIQYF
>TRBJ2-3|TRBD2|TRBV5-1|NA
TGCGCCAGCAGCGCGAACCTAGCGGGAGGAAGGGATACGCAGTATTTT
CASSANLAGGRDTQYF
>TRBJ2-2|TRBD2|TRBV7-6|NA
TGTGCCAGCAGCCTTAGCGGGAGGGCCCCAAACACCGGGGAGCTGTTTTTT
CASSLSGRAPNTGELFF
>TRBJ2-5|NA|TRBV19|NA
TGTGCCAGTAGCCAACCGGGGGAATGGGAGACCCAGTACTTC
CASSQPGEWETQYF
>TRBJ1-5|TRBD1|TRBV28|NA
TGTGCCAGCAGACAGGCCGGGACAGTGATTAATAGCAATCAGCCCCAGCATTTT
CASRQAGTVINSNQPQHF
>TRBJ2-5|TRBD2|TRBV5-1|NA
TGCGCCAGCAGCACCGGGACTACAAAAGAGACCCAGTACTTC
CASSTGTTKETQYF
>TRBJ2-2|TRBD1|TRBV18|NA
TGTGCCAGCTCGGGGACCGGGACAGGGGCGAACACCGGGGAGCTGTTTTTT
CASSGTGTGANTGELFF
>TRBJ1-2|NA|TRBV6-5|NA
TGTGCCAGCAGGACTACAATGAGCTATGGCTACACCTTC
CASRTTMSYGYTF
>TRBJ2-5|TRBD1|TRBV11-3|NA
TGTGCCAGCAGCCGGGACAGGGGCCAAGAGACCCAGTACTTC
CASSRDRGQETQYF
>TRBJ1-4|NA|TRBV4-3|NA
TGCGCCAGCAGCCAAGACAGGGCGGATAATGAAAAACTGTTTTTT
CASSQDRADNEKLFF
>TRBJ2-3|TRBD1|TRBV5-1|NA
TGCGCCAGCAGCGGCGGGACAGGGGCTCTCGCAGATACGCAGTATTTT
CASSGGTGALADTQYF
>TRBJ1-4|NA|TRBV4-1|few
TGCGCCAGCAGCCAACTCCGGCAGCGTAATGAAAAACTGTTTTTT
CASSQLRQRNEKLFF
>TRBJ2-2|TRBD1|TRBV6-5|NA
TGTGCCAGCAGACGACAGGGGAGCACCGGGGAGCTGTTTTTT
CASRRQGSTGELFF
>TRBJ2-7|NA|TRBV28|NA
TGTGCCAGCAGTCCCGCCGGAGACAGTTTTAGCTACGAGCAGTACTTC
CASSPAGDSFSYEQYF
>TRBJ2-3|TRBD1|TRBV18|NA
TGTGCCAGCTCACCACCGGCTACAGGGGGAGATACGCAGTATTTT
CASSPPATGGDTQYF
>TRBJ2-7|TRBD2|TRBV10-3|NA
TGTGCCATCAGTGAGGGGACTATTCTATACGAGCAGTACTTC
CAISEGTILYEQYF
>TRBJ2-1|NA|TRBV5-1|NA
TGCGCCAGCACCATCCCCAGCGGCACTTACAATGAGCAGTTCTTC
CASTIPSGTYNEQFF
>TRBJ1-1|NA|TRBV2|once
TGTGCCAGCAGGTGGCAGGGAGGGGAAGCTTTCTTT
CASRWQGGEAFF
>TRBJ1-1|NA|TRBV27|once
TGTGCCAGCGCCCCTTACGGGGGGGGTGGACACACTGAAGCTTTCTTT
CASAPYGGGGHTEAFF
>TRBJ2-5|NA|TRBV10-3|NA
TGTGCCATCAGGGGGCAGGGGTTAGAGACCCAGTACTTC
CAIRGQGLETQYF
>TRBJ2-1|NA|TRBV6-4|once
TGTGCCAGCAGTGAATTAGCTACATCCTACAATGAGCAGTTCTTC
CASSELATSYNEQFF
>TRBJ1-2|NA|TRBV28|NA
TGTGCCAGCAGTATAACAGGGAGGGCGTCTAACTATGGCTACACCTTC
CASSITGRASNYGYTF
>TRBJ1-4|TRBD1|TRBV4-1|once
TGCGCCAGCAGCCTGAAGGGACAGACTAATGAAAAACTGTTTTTT
CASSLKGQTNEKLFF
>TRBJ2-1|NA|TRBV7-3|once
TGTGCCAGCAGCCCCTTAAGCTCCGGTGAGCAGTTCTTC
CASSPLSSGEQFF
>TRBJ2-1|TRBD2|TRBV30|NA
TGTGCCTGGGCTGGTGGAAGCGGGAACTCCTACAATGAGCAGTTCTTC
CAWAGGSGNSYNEQFF